The 21 T cell receptor beta chains below come from one sample, sequenced in a study of blood T cell repertoires in COVID-19. Sequencing used immunoSEQ multiplex PCR; TCRdb keeps in-frame clones, though not all of them. The data hold approximately 230,000 clones, with over 80% observed a single time. The sequencing sample was made of PBMCs or T cells enriched from blood (not recorded which). The receptors were sampled from a woman in her late teens or twenties who had recovered from COVID-19.

The chain employs TRBV27 and TRBJ2-1; 7 positions match TRBD1. CDR3 length: 16 amino acids. Looked up from germline, CDR1 is MNHEY and CDR2 is SMNVEV (reference sequence). The J segment lost 1 base and the V segment lost 2 bases, leaving 5 bases of the junction unmatched. This CDR3 is CASSLPRGSSYNEQFF. Written as DNA, the CDR3 is TGTGCCAGCAGTTTACCCAGGGGGTCGTCCTACAATGAGCAGTTCTTC.

The chain combines TRBV7-2 with TRBJ1-2; maybe TRBD1 (5 bases). The CDR3 totals 14 residues. CDR1 is SGHTA, CDR2 FQGNSA, per germline. The ends were cut back, 6 bases at V and 2 bases at J, with 13 bases in the middle. The CDR3 DNA is TGTGCCAGCAGTTCCATGGGGGGGAACTATGGCTACACCTTC. It specifies CASSSMGGNYGYTF.

The rearrangement uses TRBV4-3 and TRBJ2-7; weak D call: TRBD2 (6 bases). V dropped 1 base and J dropped 3 bases, with 10 bases sitting between them. CDR1 and CDR2 (germline): LGHNA, YSLEER. The CDR3 spans 14 residues. CDR3 DNA sequence: TGCGCCAGCAGCCAAGCCGGGGACTTCTACGAGCAGTACTTC. Protein product: CASSQAGDFYEQYF.

The chain links TRBV6-6 to TRBJ1-1, with a tentative D call TRBD1 (6 bases). V dropped 5 bases and J dropped 4 bases, with 29 bases sitting between them. Germline-derived CDR1 and CDR2 are MNHNY and SVGAGI (reference sequence). CDR3 size: 19 residues. In DNA form, the CDR3 reads TGTGCCAGCAGTCGTCCCGTGGGACACCGAGCAATAGGAAGCACTGAAGCTTTCTTT. Protein product: CASSRPVGHRAIGSTEAFF.

The rearrangement joins TRBV24-1 to TRBJ1-5; 10 bases fit TRBD1. The trim removed 4 bases at V and 5 bases at J, leaving 10 bases unmatched. The germline V gene encodes CDR1 KGHDR and CDR2 SFDVKD. The CDR3 extends over 17 amino acids. The CDR3: CATSDRKTGGVHQPQHF. The CDR3 DNA reads TGTGCCACCAGTGACCGAAAGACAGGGGGCGTCCATCAGCCCCAGCATTTT.

The genes are TRBV19 and TRBJ1-1; 9 bases are a match to TRBD1. The V gene end was trimmed by 3 bases and the J gene end by 0 bases; junction bases not matched to a gene: 11. This CDR3 is built from 18 residues. The germline V gene has CDR1 LNHDA and CDR2 SQIVND (reference sequence). The CDR3 region is CASSIYFGTGSLNTEAFF. CDR3 sequence (DNA): TGTGCCAGTAGTATTTACTTCGGGACAGGGTCTTTGAACACTGAAGCTTTCTTT.

This chain uses TRBV5-1 with TRBJ1-6; D possibly corresponds to TRBD1 (5 bases). Trimming cost V 0 bases and J 6 bases, with 13 bases left between them. The CDR3 runs to 16 residues. CDR1 and CDR2 (germline): SGHRS, YFSETQ. CDR3 protein: CASSLEGGGGNSPLHF. The DNA for the CDR3 is TGCGCCAGCAGCTTGGAGGGTGGGGGAGGTAATTCACCCCTCCACTTT.

The genes are TRBV13 and TRBJ2-7; D unclear. Germline V gene sequence: CDR1 PRHDT, CDR2 FYEKMQ (reference sequence). The CDR3 has 15 residues. The germline V and J ends were trimmed by 0 bases and 2 bases, with 11 bases remaining between them. CDR3 DNA: TGTGCCAGCAGCTTAGGCCGGAGAGTAACCTACGAGCAGTACTTC. As protein: CASSLGRRVTYEQYF.

The CDR3 DNA reads TGTGCCAGCAGTTTAGCGCTCGGGGGGGAAGCTTTCTTT. Amino acids: CASSLALGGEAFF. The rearrangement joins TRBV12-3 or TRBV12-4 to TRBJ1-1; a weak D match, TRBD1 (5 bases). The ends were cut back, 0 bases at V and 8 bases at J, with 10 bases in the middle. The CDR3 extends over 13 amino acids.

The chain uses TRBV7-9 and TRBJ2-1; 11 nucleotides line up with TRBD2. J gave up 8 bases and V 0 bases, and 3 bases lay outside the gene matches. Germline V CDR1 and CDR2: SEHNR, FQNEAQ (reference sequence). This CDR3 spans 15 amino acids. CDR3 DNA: TGTGCCAGCAGCTTAGCGGTAGCGGGGGGGCATGAGCAGTTCTTC. It is translated as CASSLAVAGGHEQFF.

The J gene is TRBJ2-2, the V gene TRBV9; D is perhaps TRBD1 (6 bases). CDR3 length: 15 amino acids. Trimming removed 3 bases from V and 9 bases from J, with 18 bases in between. The germline gives CDR1 SGDLS, CDR2 YYNGEE. The DNA of the CDR3 is TGTGCCAGCAGCGGAGCCCTGGGGACATCTTGGGAGCTGTTTTTT. Translated: CASSGALGTSWELFF.

The V gene is TRBV5-4, the J gene TRBJ2-5; 8 bases map to TRBD2. The germline V gene encodes CDR1 SGHNT and CDR2 YYREEE (reference sequence). V was clipped by 4 bases and J by 4 bases; unmatched bases: 3. This CDR3 region has 13 residues. CDR3 bases: TGTGCCAGCAGCGCCGCGGGGGGAGAGACCCAGTACTTC. Encoded protein: CASSAAGGETQYF.

As for this clone: A read error may produce the germline difference seen at one junction end. The chain recombines TRBV7-7 with TRBJ2-3; maybe TRBD2 (6 bases). The CDR3 spans 16 residues. Looked up from germline, CDR1 is SSHAT and CDR2 is FNYEAQ (reference sequence). CDR3 sequence: CASSLTAGSSTDTQYF. CDR3 DNA: TGTGCTAGCAGCTTAACCGCGGGGTCTAGCACAGATACGCAGTATTTT.

The chain links TRBV19 to TRBJ1-5; D remains ambiguous. The CDR3 extends over 17 amino acids. With 4 bases removed from V and 0 bases from J, the gap between germline ends came to 16 bases. The germline V gene encodes CDR1 LNHDA and CDR2 SQIVND (reference sequence). The CDR3 is CASSRQQQRYSNQPQHF. The CDR3 bases are TGTGCCAGTAGTAGGCAACAACAGAGATATAGCAATCAGCCCCAGCATTTT.

The genes are TRBV18 and TRBJ1-1; 11 nucleotides align to TRBD1. CDR1 KGHSH and CDR2 LQKENI come from the germline V gene. CDR3 size: 13 residues. J was trimmed by 8 bases and V by 3 bases; bases with no gene match: 2. In DNA, the CDR3 is TGTGCCAGCTCACCGGACAGGGGGCGGGAAGCTTTCTTT. Translated: CASSPDRGREAFF.

The CDR3 loop reads CASSQDGGQRYEQYF. The CDR3 nucleotides are TGTGCCAGCAGCCAAGATGGGGGACAGCGCTACGAGCAGTACTTC. The chain uses TRBV4-2 and TRBJ2-7; TRBD1 matches at 7 bases. V was pared by 0 bases and J by 3 bases, with 5 bases of the junction left unmatched. There are 15 residues in the CDR3. CDR1 is LGHNA and CDR2 is YNFKEQ in the germline V gene.

The V gene is TRBV4-1, the J gene TRBJ1-2; unclear D gene. Trimming pared 2 bases from V and 6 bases from J, leaving 10 bases between. Germline values: CDR1 MGHRA, CDR2 YSYEKL. The CDR3 spans 13 residues. CDR3 DNA sequence: TGCGCCAGCAGCCAAATATTTGAGGATGGCTACACCTTC. Its protein product is CASSQIFEDGYTF.

The J gene is TRBJ1-1, the V gene TRBV19, with a possible D match to TRBD1 (5 bases). The CDR3 totals 12 residues. V lost 5 bases, J lost 7 bases, and 11 bases lay in between. Germline assignment: CDR1 LNHDA and CDR2 SQIVND (reference sequence). CDR3 sequence (DNA): TGTGCCAGTAGTCCCAGGGCAGTTGAAGCTTTCTTT. This sequence encodes CASSPRAVEAFF.

The V call is TRBV6-1, the J call TRBJ1-1; TRBD1 matches 10 bases. V lost 3 bases, J lost 6 bases, and 7 bases stayed unmatched. From germline, CDR1 is MNHNS and CDR2 SASEGT. There are 15 residues in the CDR3. For the CDR3, the DNA is TGTGCCAGCAGTGACAGGACAGGGGGTCGGTCTGAAGCTTTCTTT. Translating it yields CASSDRTGGRSEAFF.

This sequence joins TRBV6-4 and TRBJ2-3; 11 nucleotides line up with TRBD2. The germline V gene has CDR1 MRHNA and CDR2 SNTAGT. Unmatched junction bases numbered 8, after V lost 6 bases and J lost 3 bases. The CDR3 is 16 residues long. The CDR3: CASSVLAGEVTDTQYF. DNA for the CDR3: TGTGCCAGCAGCGTACTAGCGGGGGAGGTTACAGATACGCAGTATTTT.

The CDR3 DNA reads as TGTGCCAGCAGTCGGGGACAGGGGGCAAGAGCTTTCTTT. Translation gives CASSRGQGARAFF. The V gene is TRBV12-3 or TRBV12-4, the J gene TRBJ1-1; 12 bases line up with TRBD1. Trimming removed 5 bases from V and 10 bases from J; junction bases left unmatched: 5. CDR3 length: 13 residues.